Listed here are 21 T cell receptor beta chains from one sample, sequenced in a study of cytomegalovirus exposure and HLA in healthy donors. Amplification used 60 Vbeta primers and 13 Jbeta primers. TCRdb's copy holds only in-frame clones and misses some; the assay was immunoSEQ multiplex PCR. This sample has about 130,000 clones, with roughly 78% found just once. The sequencing sample was made of PBMCs. The receptors here all came from a man in his forties in good health and CMV-seronegative.

The chain's CDR3 is CASSLAGQGLTGELFF. DNA for the CDR3: TGCGCCAGCAGCTTGGCGGGACAGGGGTTGACCGGGGAGCTGTTTTTT. The V call is TRBV5-1, the J call TRBJ2-2; 10 bases map to TRBD1. The CDR3 consists of 16 residues. Unmatched junction bases numbered 4, after V lost 0 bases and J lost 5 bases. CDR1 and CDR2 (germline): SGHRS, YFSETQ. The full variable domain, rest sourced from reference TRBV5-1 and TRBJ2-2, is KAGVTQTPRYLIKTRGQQVTLSCSPISGHRSVSWYQQTPGQGLQFLFEYFSETQRNKGNFPGRFSGRQFSNSRSEMNVSTLELGDSALYLCASSLAGQGLTGELFFGEGSRLTVL.

The rearrangement links TRBV29-1 to TRBJ1-1; D is unclear. CDR3 length equals 11 residues. With 7 bases removed from V and 0 bases from J, the gap between germline ends came to 6 bases. Germline CDR1 and CDR2: SQVTM and ANQGSEA. DNA of the CDR3: TGCAGCGGAGCGATGAACACTGAAGCTTTCTTT. It is translated as CSGAMNTEAFF. The full variable domain, its missing parts supplied by reference TRBV29-1 and TRBJ1-1, is SAVISQKPSRDICQRGTSLTIQCQVDSQVTMMFWYRQQPGQSLTLIATANQGSEATYESGFVIDKFPISRPNLTFSTLTVSNMSPEDSSIYLCSGAMNTEAFFGQGTRLTVV.

The J gene is TRBJ1-2, the V gene TRBV28, with TRBD1 matching over 8 bases. J lost 4 bases, V lost 5 bases, and 12 bases had no gene match. Germline-derived CDR1 and CDR2 are MDHEN and SYDVKM. This CDR3 region has 16 residues. The CDR3 protein is CASSRPGQGPPYGYTF. CDR3 DNA sequence: TGTGCCAGCAGTCGACCTGGACAGGGTCCTCCCTATGGCTACACCTTC.

The chain is built from TRBV7-9 and TRBJ1-1; the D gene is possibly TRBD1 (5 bases). CDR3 length: 15 amino acids. V lost 5 bases, J lost 0 bases, and 13 bases lay in between. From germline, CDR1 is SEHNR and CDR2 FQNEAQ (reference sequence). CDR3 nucleotides: TGTGCCAGCAGCCCTTGGGGCGAAATGAACACTGAAGCTTTCTTT. Amino acids: CASSPWGEMNTEAFF.

This sequence joins TRBV7-3 and TRBJ2-3; D is possibly TRBD2 (7 bases). V dropped 5 bases and J dropped 4 bases, with 19 bases sitting between them. This CDR3 comprises 16 residues. Per the germline V gene, CDR1 is SGHTA and CDR2 is FQGTGA. CDR3 sequence: CASSLSGGVGSDTQYF. CDR3 in DNA: TGTGCCAGCAGCCTCTCGGGGGGCGTGGGCTCAGATACGCAGTATTTT.

This chain joins TRBV6-1 and TRBJ2-3; weak D call: TRBD1 (6 bases). Between the trimmed V and J ends, which lost 2 bases and 2 bases, there was a span of 11 bases. The germline CDR1 and CDR2 sequences are MNHNS and SASEGT. This CDR3 contains 15 residues. CDR3 sequence: CASSEQGIFTDTQYF. CDR3 sequence (DNA): TGTGCCAGCAGTGAACAGGGGATATTCACAGATACGCAGTATTTT.

The chain combines TRBV13 with TRBJ2-7; TRBD1 matches at 10 bases. The CDR3 sequence is 16 residues long. After removal of 5 bases from V and 2 bases from J, the junction contained 9 bases not matched to a gene. The germline CDR1 and CDR2 sequences are PRHDT and FYEKMQ (reference sequence). Here the CDR3 DNA reads TGTGCCAGCAGCCAATTCTATGGACAGGGGGCCTACGAGCAGTACTTC. Amino acids: CASSQFYGQGAYEQYF.

The CDR3 loop is CASSSQGQAYEQYF. Here the CDR3 DNA reads TGCGCCAGCAGCTCCCAGGGACAAGCCTACGAGCAGTACTTC. J is TRBJ2-7 and V is TRBV5-1; a possible D gene is TRBD1 (6 bases). Trimming removed 3 bases at V and 2 bases at J, with 12 bases between. The CDR3 has 14 amino acids. Germline V gene sequence: CDR1 SGHRS, CDR2 YFSETQ.

In its sample, this clone was seen a few times. This sequence joins TRBV28 and TRBJ1-3, with 8 bases that match TRBD1. CDR3 length equals 13 residues. The junction had 4 bases not matched to a gene; V was cut back by 6 bases and J by 6 bases. Germline V gives CDR1 MDHEN, CDR2 SYDVKM. This chain's CDR3 is CASSFQGANTIYF. For the CDR3, the DNA is TGTGCCAGCAGCTTCCAGGGGGCAAACACCATATATTTT.

CDR3 residues: CASSDQGASGNTIYF. The DNA of the CDR3 is TGTGCCAGCAGTGACCAGGGGGCATCTGGAAACACCATATATTTT. This chain joins TRBV25-1 and TRBJ1-3; 8 nucleotides line up with TRBD1. The CDR3 spans 15 residues. The germline V gene encodes CDR1 MGHDK and CDR2 SYGVNS. Unmatched junction bases numbered 2, after V lost 3 bases and J lost 1 base. Full variable domain (remainder filled in from reference TRBV25-1 and TRBJ1-3): EADIYQTPRYLVIGTGKKITLECSQTMGHDKMYWYQQDPGMELHLIHYSYGVNSTEKGDLSSESTVSRIRTEHFPLTLESARPSHTSQYLCASSDQGASGNTIYFGEGSWLTVV.

V gene TRBV7-9 combines with J gene TRBJ2-1; perhaps TRBD2 as D (6 bases). The V and J ends lost 5 bases and 8 bases respectively, with 16 bases between them. Per germline, CDR1 SEHNR and CDR2 FQNEAQ (reference sequence). The CDR3 loop spans 14 amino acids. The CDR3 is CASSLEGGVYEQFF. The DNA for the CDR3 is TGTGCCAGCAGCCTAGAGGGCGGGGTCTATGAGCAGTTCTTC.

This clone was seen a single time. The rearrangement uses TRBV28 and TRBJ1-3; no clear D. The V end lost 6 bases, the J end lost 0 bases, and 9 bases lay between the germline ends. CDR3 length equals 14 residues. Germline CDR1 reads MDHEN; CDR2 reads SYDVKM. In DNA, the CDR3 is TGTGCCAGCAGCGAGGGAGGCTCTGGAAACACCATATATTTT. Protein product: CASSEGGSGNTIYF. Based on the CDR3 plus reference TRBV28 and TRBJ1-3, the full variable domain is DVKVTQSSRYLVKRTGEKVFLECVQDMDHENMFWYRQDPGLGLRLIYFSYDVKMKEKGDIPEGYSVSREKKERFSLILESASTNQTSMYLCASSEGGSGNTIYFGEGSWLTVV.

Concerning this clone itself: The junction departs from germline at one end; a sequencing error may be responsible. The V and J genes are TRBV28 and TRBJ2-6; the D call may be TRBD1 or TRBD2 (5 bases each). In germline, CDR1 is MDHEN, CDR2 SYDVKM. There are 16 residues in the CDR3. The CDR3 spells CASSLWGSSGANVLTF. CDR3 coding DNA: TGTGCCAGCAGTCTATGGGGGAGCTCTGGGGCCAACGTCCTGACTTTC.

The J gene is TRBJ2-3, the V gene TRBV7-9, with 8 bases fitting TRBD2. Trimming at V came to 10 bases and at J to 2 bases, leaving 14 bases not matched to a gene. CDR1 SEHNR and CDR2 FQNEAQ come from the germline V gene (reference sequence). The CDR3 totals 16 residues. CDR3 nucleotide sequence: TGTGCCACCGTGAACGGATTCGGGGGGGACACAGATACGCAGTATTTT. It specifies CATVNGFGGDTDTQYF.

V and J are TRBV5-4 and TRBJ2-6; D is undetermined. This CDR3 has 16 amino acids. V was cut by 3 bases and J by 4 bases, with 14 bases left in between. Germline V gene sequence: CDR1 SGHNT, CDR2 YYREEE (reference sequence). The CDR3 DNA reads as TGTGCCAGCAGCTCTAGAGAGAAGACGGGGGCCAACGTCCTGACTTTC. This gives the protein CASSSREKTGANVLTF.

The chain has TRBV2 and TRBJ2-7, with a tentative D call TRBD2 (7 bases). The CDR3 loop spans 11 amino acids. Trimming cost V 11 bases and J 5 bases, with 13 bases left between them. The germline CDR1 and CDR2 sequences are SNHLY and FYNNEI. The CDR3 coding sequence is TGTGCCGGACGGGGGGCGGACGAGCAGTACTTC. This translates into CAGRGADEQYF.

V is TRBV30 and J is TRBJ1-1; a possible D gene is TRBD1 (5 bases). Germline CDR1 is GTSNPN and CDR2 is SVGIG (reference sequence). The CDR3 extends over 13 amino acids. V was pared by 0 bases and J by 1 base, with 6 bases between. The CDR3 DNA reads as TGTGCCTGGAGTGTGGGGGGGAACACTGAAGCTTTCTTT. As protein: CAWSVGGNTEAFF.

The chain recombines TRBV29-1 with TRBJ1-1; a possible D gene is TRBD1 (5 bases). Trimming shortened V by 3 bases and J by 0 bases, and 14 bases separated the two germline ends. The CDR3 is made up of 15 amino acids. Germline loops: CDR1 SQVTM, CDR2 ANQGSEA. The CDR3 DNA follows: TGCAGCGTTGAGGGGAATAGGGGCATGAACACTGAAGCTTTCTTT. It codes for CSVEGNRGMNTEAFF.

The rearrangement uses TRBV7-9 and TRBJ2-7, with 8 bases matching TRBD2. Trimming took 1 base from V and 7 from J; bases not matched to a gene: 6. CDR1 and CDR2 from the germline V gene are SEHNR and FQNEAQ (reference sequence). CDR3 length: 14 amino acids. The CDR3 region is CASSLERGPSEQYF. The CDR3 DNA reads as TGTGCCAGCAGCTTAGAGCGGGGGCCAAGTGAGCAGTACTTC.

This rearrangement joins TRBV7-9 to TRBJ1-2; weak D call: TRBD1 (5 bases). The CDR3 has 14 residues. The germline gives CDR1 SEHNR, CDR2 FQNEAQ (reference sequence). The V gene lost 10 bases and the J gene lost 5 bases, with 20 bases spanning the gap. This CDR3 reads CAIRQRGSSYGYTF. CDR3 nucleotide sequence: TGTGCCATTAGGCAGCGGGGGAGTTCTTATGGCTACACCTTC.

This chain's CDR3 is CASSQQRGLDTQYF. CDR3 coding DNA: TGCGCCAGCAGTCAACAGCGGGGGCTAGATACGCAGTATTTT. The gene calls are TRBV23-1 and TRBJ2-3, with TRBD2 identical over 8 bases. TRBV23-1 is labeled an ORF, and its function is uncertain. V dropped 2 bases and J dropped 5; count of bases not matched to a gene: 3. The CDR3 loop spans 14 amino acids.